The entry below describes one T cell receptor beta chain. This entry belongs to a study of T-cell memory formation after mild COVID-19. Study details: The two donors had largely donor-specific TCR clusters.

Constant-segment primers were used for 5'RACE, and the resulting TCR alpha and TCR beta cDNA libraries carried sample barcodes and UMIs. TCRdb used MiXCR to reprocess the 5' RACE reads, holding one entry per CDR3 protein. The sample has about 300,000 distinct CDR3 sequences; approximately 19% are singletons. This TCR was sampled from a man younger than 35 who had mild COVID-19 (a few samples of this study predate the infection). Cell type and time point are not known. Sequenced material: PBMCs or a T cell subset sorted from them (not recorded which).

The CDR3 is CASSYSNRGLFTDTQYF. For the CDR3, the DNA is TGTGCCAGCAGTTACTCGAACCGGGGATTGTTCACAGATACGCAGTATTTT. The rearrangement links TRBV6-2 or TRBV6-3 to TRBJ2-3; TRBD2 is a possible D gene (5 bases). Trimming stripped 0 bases from V and 2 bases from J, with 15 bases between. Per the germline V gene, CDR1 is MNHEY and CDR2 is SVGEGT. The CDR3 has 17 amino acids.